The 15 T cell receptor beta chains listed next were all sequenced from one sample in a study of T cell responses to AZD1222 COVID-19 vaccine. The assay was immunoSEQ multiplex PCR, and TCRdb's table has in-frame clones only and misses some. The table has roughly 100,000 clones, roughly 90% seen once. The material was peripheral blood, obtained on day 0 of AZD1222 vaccination. These receptors originate from an adult in good health.

In its sample, this clone was seen once. V is TRBV3-1 (or the pseudogene TRBV3-2) and J is TRBJ1-1; perhaps TRBD1 as D (6 bases). CDR3 length equals 16 residues. Trimming left V 0 bases short and J 5 bases short, with 16 bases between. Germline V lookup: CDR1 LGHDT, CDR2 YNNKEL (reference sequence). The CDR3 loop reads CASSQEPQQGGTEAFF. For the CDR3, the DNA is TGTGCCAGCAGCCAAGAACCCCAACAGGGAGGGACTGAAGCTTTCTTT.

This rearrangement joins TRBV13 to TRBJ1-6; 8 nucleotides agree with TRBD1. With V trimmed by 5 bases and J by 6 bases, 6 bases remained unmatched. This CDR3 spans 15 amino acids. Looked up from germline, CDR1 is PRHDT and CDR2 is FYEKMQ (reference sequence). The CDR3 loop is CASSPQGARNSPLHF. As DNA, the CDR3 is TGTGCCAGCAGCCCCCAGGGGGCGCGTAATTCACCCCTCCACTTT.

The chain recombines TRBV4-1 with TRBJ1-1; no clear D. Germline assignment: CDR1 MGHRA and CDR2 YSYEKL. The CDR3 has 14 residues. Trimming took off 0 bases at V and 6 bases at J, with 11 bases between the two ends. Here the CDR3 reads CASSQDQRGPEAFF. CDR3 DNA: TGCGCCAGCAGCCAAGATCAGAGAGGGCCTGAAGCTTTCTTT.

The sample holds a few counts of this clone. This sequence joins TRBV21-1 and TRBJ2-1; the table assigns TRBD2, which was not confirmed against the DNA. TRBV21-1 is a documented pseudogene. The CDR3 covers 16 residues. The CDR3 coding sequence is TGTGCCAGCACCCCGGGGGCTAGCGGGATCTACAATGAGCAGTTCTTC. As protein: CASTPGASGIYNEQFF.

The V call is TRBV28, the J call TRBJ1-5; maybe TRBD1 (6 bases). V was trimmed by 10 bases and J by 5 bases, leaving 18 bases between them. The germline V gene has CDR1 MDHEN and CDR2 SYDVKM. This CDR3 is 14 amino acids long. Written as DNA, the CDR3 is TGTGCCACCGGGGGGGAAGGGGGTTATCAGCCCCAGCATTTT. Encoded protein: CATGGEGGYQPQHF.

The J gene is TRBJ2-2, the V gene TRBV7-6; perhaps D is TRBD1 or TRBD2 (6 bases each). The CDR3 has 18 residues. CDR1 is SGHVS, CDR2 FNYEAQ, per germline. The V end was cut by 5 bases, the J end by 2 bases, with 21 bases between. CDR3 sequence reads: CASSPRGGGTTNTGELFF. The DNA for the CDR3 is TGTGCCAGCAGCCCCCGAGGAGGGGGAACAACAAACACCGGGGAGCTGTTTTTT.

The rearrangement joins TRBV24-1 to TRBJ2-3; 7 nucleotides line up with TRBD2. Per germline, CDR1 KGHDR and CDR2 SFDVKD. J lost 5 bases, V lost 9 bases, and 16 bases had no gene match. The CDR3 consists of 16 residues. CDR3 in amino acids: CATAPRVSGVGDTQYF. Here the CDR3 DNA reads TGTGCCACCGCTCCCCGGGTAAGCGGGGTAGGAGATACGCAGTATTTT.

The gene calls are TRBV14 and TRBJ1-3; D might be TRBD1 (5 bases). Germline CDR1 is SGHDN and CDR2 is FVKESK. Deletions cut 6 bases from V and 12 bases from J, with 15 bases between. The CDR3 covers 12 residues. The DNA of the CDR3 is TGTGCCAGCAGTCGCGGCGCGGACATCATATATTTT. It encodes CASSRGADIIYF.

This clone has just one count. V is TRBV5-5 and J is TRBJ1-3, with D hard to call. The CDR3 spans 13 residues. The V and J ends lost 0 bases and 11 bases respectively, with 12 bases between them. Germline V gene lookup returns CDR1 SGHKS and CDR2 YYEKEE (reference sequence). This CDR3 is CASSLEQQPPIYF. The CDR3 DNA sequence: TGTGCCAGCAGCTTGGAGCAGCAGCCCCCCATATATTTT.

CDR3: CASSQGDPHQPQHF. The CDR3 coding sequence is TGCGCCAGCAGCCAAGGGGACCCACACCAGCCCCAGCATTTT. V and J are TRBV4-1 and TRBJ1-5, with D tentatively TRBD1 (5 bases). Germline V CDR1 and CDR2: MGHRA, YSYEKL. The CDR3 has 14 amino acids. Trimming pared 1 base from V and 7 bases from J, leaving 11 bases between.

In its sample, this clone was seen once. The chain joins TRBV9 to TRBJ1-2; 7 nucleotides line up with TRBD1. CDR3 length equals 14 residues. With 2 bases clipped from V and 3 bases from J, the junction kept 4 bases outside the gene matches. Germline assignment: CDR1 SGDLS and CDR2 YYNGEE. The CDR3 coding sequence is TGTGCCAGCAGCGTGGGGCAGGGGGACTATGGCTACACCTTC. It specifies CASSVGQGDYGYTF.

This sequence joins TRBV14 and TRBJ1-6; tentative D call: TRBD1 (5 bases). This CDR3 region has 16 residues. Germline V gene sequence: CDR1 SGHDN, CDR2 FVKESK. V was clipped by 4 bases and J by 3 bases, with 13 bases between them. The CDR3 is CASSPGQLLYNSPLHF. CDR3 coding DNA: TGTGCCAGCAGCCCAGGGCAGTTACTCTATAATTCACCCCTCCACTTT.

The rearrangement joins TRBV6-5 to TRBJ1-2; D not certain. The CDR3 spans 14 residues. Germline V gives CDR1 MNHEY, CDR2 SVGAGI. Trimming left V 6 bases short and J 2 bases short, with 13 bases between. This CDR3 is CASSPGSGNYGYTF. The DNA for the CDR3 is TGTGCCAGCAGCCCGGGGTCCGGGAACTATGGCTACACCTTC.

This chain links TRBV11-3 with TRBJ1-1, with unresolved D. The CDR3 is made up of 13 amino acids. Germline V lookup: CDR1 SGHNT, CDR2 YENEEA. The germline V and J ends were trimmed by 1 base and 6 bases, with 9 bases remaining between them. CDR3 in DNA: TGTGCCAGCAGCTTAGGGTTAGGAGCTGAAGCTTTCTTT. It yields the protein CASSLGLGAEAFF.

DNA for the CDR3: TGTGCCAGCTCACCTTTTGACAGGGCCACTGGAAACACCATATATTTT. Its translation is CASSPFDRATGNTIYF. The chain recombines TRBV18 with TRBJ1-3, with 7 nucleotides matching TRBD1. The germline gives CDR1 KGHSH, CDR2 LQKENI. J was trimmed by 2 bases and V by 3 bases; bases with no gene match: 7. This CDR3 is 16 amino acids long.